This TCR beta chain was captured by sequencing in a study of identical twins (dated by TCRdb to 2016 to 2017). The study in broad terms: TCR alpha and beta repertoires from monozygotic twins, unrelated adults of various ages and cord blood were deep-sequenced to test whether fetal clonotypes persist. To rule out contamination, the twin experiments were replicated at different times with different library preparation protocols. Paper-wide results and their limitations: Excess twin sharing in beta out-of-frame sequences was weaker because fewer shared sequences lowered the signal-to-noise ratio. Fewer insertions were carried by abundant cord blood beta clonotypes; a weaker similar trend was observed in young adult naive repertoires, while no such trend was observed in memory repertoires. In monozygotic twins, out-of-frame TCR alpha sharing was systematically underestimated by recombination models, although the models agreed with sharing between unrelated individuals. Conclusions relied on cross-sectional statistical analysis, since the same donors could not be followed over many years. Out-of-frame TCR alpha sequences shared between twins showed an excess of low generation-probability sequences compared with coincidental sharing between unrelated individuals. Invariant T cells such as MAIT and iNKT could partly confound zero-insertion analyses, though diverse VJ usage argued against this for most clonotypes.

Libraries were prepared through 5' RACE. Sequencing used an Illumina HiSeq 2000. A universal primer binding site was introduced by template switching, and a unique molecular identifier was present in the final cDNA, enabling accurate counting of TCR cDNA molecules. First-strand cDNA for TCR alpha and beta chains was synthesized from specific primers in the conserved constant-segment region. To control for contamination, every cDNA library carried two barcodes: a SMART-Mk sample barcode plus Illumina barcodes. TruSeq adapter sequences along with Illumina sample barcodes were introduced in two successive PCR steps. The TCR alpha and beta cDNA libraries were sequenced on the Illumina HiSeq platform using custom primers. The authors processed their data as follows. MiGEC processed the raw reads to extract unique molecular identifiers, while MiXCR was used to determine the CDR3 positions. For each individual, recombination models were inferred using an EM algorithm with the repgenHMM and IGoR tools. The tcR package in R was used for shared clonotype analysis, with sharing normalized by the product of cloneset sizes. To study raw recombination free of thymic and clonal selection effects, out-of-frame nonproductive sequences were analyzed. TCRdb cleaned the public reads at Q25 with fastp, built clones with MiXCR and kept in-frame beta chains. Each record represents a unique CDR3 protein, reported with the most common genes and DNA among its rows. None of the V and J calls come from the authors' own analysis; TCRdb made them. Across this sample there are hundreds of thousands of distinct CDR3 sequences, with roughly 8.6% seen only once. About 7.1% of the sample comes from the top ten.

This clonotype has a count of ten or more. The specificity of this receptor is unknown. The record has no base qualities; no much larger clone is one base away. Only healthy Caucasian donors were included. Three pairs of female monozygotic twins, all aged roughly 18 to 29 years, made up the twin cohort. Positive isolation kits from Invitrogen were used to isolate the CD4+ and CD8+ T cell populations. This sample also appeared in a second study, on yellow fever vaccine responses in identical twins. The second study, in turn, reports: The authors reported that the T cell response to vaccination in identical twins appeared partly convergent and partly personalized. In the study, vaccine-responding T cell clones were precisely tracked in identical twins.

The sample consisted of CD8+ T cells sorted from blood. This TCR was recovered from a woman aged 18-29 years in good health.

Here the CDR3 is given as CSVVGGGGTQYF. The nucleotides read TGCAGCGTTGTAGGTGGCGGAGGTACGCAGTATTTT. Rearrangement joined TRBV29-1 to TRBJ2-3, with TRBD2 as a weak D call on 5 bases. In the germline V gene, CDR1 corresponds to SQVTM and CDR2 to ANQGSEA. V and J lose 4 bases and 8 bases, and a span of 13 bases separates them. The cysteine opens and the phenylalanine closes a CDR3 of 12 amino acids. The DNA shown is the 36-base CDR3, in frame from base 1.